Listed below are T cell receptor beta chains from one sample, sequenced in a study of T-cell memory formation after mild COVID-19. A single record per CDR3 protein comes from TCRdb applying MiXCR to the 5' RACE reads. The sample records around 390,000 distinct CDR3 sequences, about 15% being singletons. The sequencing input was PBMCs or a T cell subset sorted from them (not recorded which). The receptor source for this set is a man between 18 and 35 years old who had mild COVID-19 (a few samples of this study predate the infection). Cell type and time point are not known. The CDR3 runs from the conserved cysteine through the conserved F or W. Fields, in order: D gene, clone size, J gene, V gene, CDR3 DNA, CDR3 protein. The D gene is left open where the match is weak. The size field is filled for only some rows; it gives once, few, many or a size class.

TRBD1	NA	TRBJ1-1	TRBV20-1	TGCAGTGCTAGAGAGGGTCTGGACAGGGGTAGGAACACTGAAGCTTTCTTT	CSAREGLDRGRNTEAFF
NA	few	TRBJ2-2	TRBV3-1	TGTGCCAGCAGCCGGGACTTCATCACCGGGGAGCTGTTTTTT	CASSRDFITGELFF
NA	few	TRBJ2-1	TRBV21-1	TGTGCCAGCAGCACAAGATCTGCAGGGGGTGTGGGCAATGAGCAGTTCTTC	CASSTRSAGGVGNEQFF
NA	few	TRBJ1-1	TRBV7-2	TGTGCCAGCAGCTTAGGGGCGGGGATGAACACTGAAGCTTTCTTT	CASSLGAGMNTEAFF
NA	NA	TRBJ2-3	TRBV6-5	TGTGCCAGCAGTGCCCGGGACCCTCGGGATACGCAGTATTTT	CASSARDPRDTQYF
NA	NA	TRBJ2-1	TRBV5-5	TGTGCCAGCAGCTTGGACTTTTCCTACAATGAGCAGTTCTTC	CASSLDFSYNEQFF
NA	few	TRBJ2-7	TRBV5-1	TGCGCCAGCAGCGGTTCGCTAAGGTCTACGGAGCAGTACTTC	CASSGSLRSTEQYF
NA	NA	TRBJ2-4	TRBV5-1	TGCGCCAGCAGCTTGGCCGGCTCGGCCAAAAACATTCAGTACTTC	CASSLAGSAKNIQYF
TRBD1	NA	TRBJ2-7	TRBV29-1	TGCAGCGTCAGGACAGGGCTAGCCTACGAGCAGTACTTC	CSVRTGLAYEQYF
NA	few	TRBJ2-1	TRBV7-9	TGTGCCAGCAGCTTAGCGCGCCGGGGGGCCGAGCAGTTCTTC	CASSLARRGAEQFF
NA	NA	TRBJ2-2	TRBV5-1	TGCGCCAGCAGCTTGACGCAACTAAACACCGGGGAGCTGTTTTTT	CASSLTQLNTGELFF
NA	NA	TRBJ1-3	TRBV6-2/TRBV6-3	TGTGCCAGCAGTTATTCGGGACTTCGGAGCTCTGGAAACACCATATATTTT	CASSYSGLRSSGNTIYF
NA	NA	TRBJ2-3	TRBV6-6	TGTGCCAGCGGCGGACAAACCACAGATACGCAGTATTTT	CASGGQTTDTQYF
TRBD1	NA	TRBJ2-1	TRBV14	TGTGCCAGCAGCCAAGATCCAGGGGGCGCCTCCAATGAGCAGTTCTTC	CASSQDPGGASNEQFF
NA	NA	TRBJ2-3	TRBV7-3	TGTGCCAGCAGAGCTGGGGGTACCGCAGGGGGGGATACGCAGTATTTT	CASRAGGTAGGDTQYF
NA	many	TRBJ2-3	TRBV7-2	TGTGCCAGCAGTTCGACGGGCGGAGTCACAGATACGCAGTATTTT	CASSSTGGVTDTQYF
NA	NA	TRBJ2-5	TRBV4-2	TGTGCCAGCAGCCAAGATAATGATCCTAGGGGACAAGAGACCCAGTACTTC	CASSQDNDPRGQETQYF
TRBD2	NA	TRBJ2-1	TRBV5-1	TGCGCCAGCAGCGGCTTAGCGGGGGGACCGAACAATGAGCAGTTCTTC	CASSGLAGGPNNEQFF
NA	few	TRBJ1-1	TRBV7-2	TGTGCCAGCAGCTGGACAAAGAACACTGAAGCTTTCTTT	CASSWTKNTEAFF
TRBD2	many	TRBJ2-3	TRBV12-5	TGTGCTAGTCTTTTTAGCGGGGGGTATACAGATACGCAGTATTTT	CASLFSGGYTDTQYF
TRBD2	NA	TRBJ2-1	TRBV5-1	TGCGCCAGCAGCTTGGGTACCGGGACTAGCGGGTACAATGAGCAGTTCTTC	CASSLGTGTSGYNEQFF
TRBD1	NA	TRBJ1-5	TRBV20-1	TGCAGTGCTAGATCCCCCGACAGGGGCTGGAGTCAGCCCCAGCATTTT	CSARSPDRGWSQPQHF
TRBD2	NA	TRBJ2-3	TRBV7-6	TGTGCCAGCAGCTTAGCGCCCCCACTAGCGGGGGGGCCGGATACGCAGTATTTT	CASSLAPPLAGGPDTQYF
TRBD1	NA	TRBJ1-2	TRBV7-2	TGTGCCAGCAGCTTAGGACAGGGCTTCGCCTATGGCTACACCTTC	CASSLGQGFAYGYTF
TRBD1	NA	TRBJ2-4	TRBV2	TGTGCCAGCAGTGCCCCGCGGGACAGGTTAACGAACATTCAGTACTTC	CASSAPRDRLTNIQYF
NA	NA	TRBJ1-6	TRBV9	TGTGCCAGCAGCGTGAAGGGATCACCCCTCCACTTT	CASSVKGSPLHF
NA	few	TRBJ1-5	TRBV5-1	TGCGCCAGCAGCTTGGGGAGGTTCGTTGCGAGCAATCAGCCCCAGCATTTT	CASSLGRFVASNQPQHF
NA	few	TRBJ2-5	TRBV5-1	TGCGCCAGCAGCGCCGGGGCCCCTCAGGAGACCCAGTACTTC	CASSAGAPQETQYF